This T cell receptor (beta chain) appears in the sequencing data of a study of CD8+CD57+ T cells in acquired aplastic anemia. Study details: Yields of DNA that came from sorted CD4+ and CD8+ cells averaged approximately 3.5 ug. Broader study findings: Both patients and controls carried the same twenty-nine CD8+ CDR3 sequences.

Many counts were recorded for this clonotype. What it recognizes is unknown. The CDR3 covers 18 residues. With 3 bases removed from V and 0 bases from J, the gap between germline ends came to 18 bases. CDR1 and CDR2 from the germline V gene are SGHTA and FQGNSA. Sequenced patients had shown CD8+CD57+ cell expansion by flow cytometry. Severe acquired aplastic anemia was present in all patients. CDR3 and TCR beta VDJ profiling relied on a genomic DNA template. TCRdb analysed the reads with MiXCR anew, one entry per CDR3 protein. The data hold a few hundred thousand distinct CDR3 sequences, with around 82% observed a single time.

The source of this sequence is a human donor with aplastic anemia. The chain uses TRBV7-2 and TRBJ1-5; D is undetermined. The sample taken for sequencing was sorted CD4+, CD8+, or CD8+CD57+ T cells (not recorded which) from PBMCs. The CDR3 DNA reads TGTGCCAGCAGCTTGGATCCTAGCAGGCCCTATAGCAATCAGCCCCAGCATTTT. Translated, it gives CASSLDPSRPYSNQPQHF.